These 4 T cell receptor beta chains came from one sample sequenced in a study of T cell responses to AZD1222 COVID-19 vaccine (dated by TCRdb to the early 2020s). Sample time point, as interpreted from the label and publication: about 28 days (+/-7) after the second vaccine dose. Receptor libraries were prepared by the immunoSEQ multiplex PCR assay. Imported from immuneACCESS, the table was reduced by TCRdb to in-frame sequences with V and J called. These copies leave out some clones; in studies compared against another copy, an unresolved V gene accounts for under half, and the cause of the remainder is not known. The sample includes 110,000 or so clones, with approximately 86% observed a single time. 2.5% to 3.5% of the sample is taken by the ten largest. The source was peripheral blood, collected 28 days after the second AZD1222 dose. The receptors were sampled from an adult who received the AZD1222 COVID-19 vaccine.

The V gene is TRBV19, the J gene TRBJ1-4; TRBD1 matches at 12 bases. Germline trimming cut 8 bases from V and 0 bases from J; bases unmatched to any gene: 7. In germline, CDR1 is LNHDA, CDR2 SQIVND (reference sequence). The CDR3 consists of 17 residues. CDR3 sequence (DNA): TGTGCCAGTCGCCGGGACAGGGGGCCTGCAACTAATGAAAAACTGTTTTTT. Translation: CASRRDRGPATNEKLFF.

The rearrangement joins TRBV19 to TRBJ1-2; D remains ambiguous. CDR3 length: 13 amino acids. Germline CDR1 and CDR2: LNHDA and SQIVND (reference sequence). Deletions cut 2 bases from V and 2 bases from J, with 6 bases between. CDR3 in amino acids: CASSIMGNYGYTF. Written as DNA, the CDR3 is TGTGCCAGTAGTATAATGGGGAACTATGGCTACACCTTC.

The chain joins TRBV6-5 to TRBJ2-2; D gene uncertain. The V end lost 2 bases, the J end lost 4 bases, and 11 bases lay between the germline ends. This CDR3 spans 15 amino acids. CDR1 is MNHEY, CDR2 SVGAGI, per germline. CDR3 coding DNA: TGTGCCAGCAGTTACAGTCAGATAAGCACCGGGGAGCTGTTTTTT. It codes for CASSYSQISTGELFF.

This chain connects TRBV6-5 to TRBJ2-7; D gene unclear. The CDR3 has 13 amino acids. Germline loops: CDR1 MNHEY, CDR2 SVGAGI. V was shortened by 2 bases and J by 6 bases, with 11 bases between the two germline ends. CDR3 residues: CASSYPPRSEQYF. As DNA, the CDR3 is TGTGCCAGCAGTTACCCCCCCCGGAGCGAGCAGTACTTC.